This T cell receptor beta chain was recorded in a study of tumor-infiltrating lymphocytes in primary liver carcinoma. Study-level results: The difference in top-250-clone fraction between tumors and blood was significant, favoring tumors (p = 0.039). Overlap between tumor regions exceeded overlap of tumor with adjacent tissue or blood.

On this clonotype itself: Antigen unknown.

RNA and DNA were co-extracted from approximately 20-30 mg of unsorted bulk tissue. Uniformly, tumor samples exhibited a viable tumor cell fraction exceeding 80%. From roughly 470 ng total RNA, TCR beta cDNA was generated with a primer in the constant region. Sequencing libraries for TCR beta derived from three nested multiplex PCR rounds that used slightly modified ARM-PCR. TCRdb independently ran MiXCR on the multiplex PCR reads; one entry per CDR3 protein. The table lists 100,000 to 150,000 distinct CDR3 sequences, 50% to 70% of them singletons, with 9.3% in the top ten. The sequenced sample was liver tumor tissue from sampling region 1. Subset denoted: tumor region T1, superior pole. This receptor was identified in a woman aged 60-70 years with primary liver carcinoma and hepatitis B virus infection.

The CDR3 sequence is CASNLVGLAGGFQETQYF. In DNA form, the CDR3 reads TGTGCCAGTAACTTAGTTGGACTAGCGGGAGGGTTCCAAGAGACCCAGTACTTC. The chain recombines TRBV11-2 with TRBJ2-5; 15 nucleotides align to TRBD2. The CDR3 sequence is 18 residues long. Germline V gene data show CDR1 as SGHAT and CDR2 as FQNNGV. After removal of 9 bases from V and 1 base from J, the junction contained 12 bases not matched to a gene.